This TCR beta chain was observed in a study of OX40 agonist ivuxolimab in advanced cancers. About the research overall: Hepatocellular carcinoma, melanoma, renal cell or head and neck cancer was diagnosed in the dose-escalation patients. Study-level points and caveats: Doses of 0.1 to 3.0 mg/kg were accompanied by clonal expansion of CD4+ and CD8+ blood T cells by week 6. Expanded clones were, on average, more numerous among CD8+ T cells than CD4+. The authors did not determine the antigen specificity of the expanded peripheral T cells.

V lost 4 bases and J lost 3; bases outside the gene matches: 5. The V gene's germline CDR1 is WNHNN and CDR2 SYGVQD (reference sequence). CDR3 length equals 14 residues. The table came from immunoSEQ multiplex PCR; TCRdb's copy has only in-frame clones and leaves some out. The repertoire includes around 72,000 clones, around 83% of them detected once, and roughly 17% sits in the top ten. Points on this clone: Its antigen is as yet unknown.

The receptor was isolated from an adult with an advanced solid tumor such as melanoma, head and neck, liver or kidney cancer. This chain joins TRBV10-1 and TRBJ1-1; 7 nucleotides match TRBD1. The specimen was CD4+ or CD8+ T cells sorted from blood, collected in a trial of the OX40 agonist ivuxolimab. CDR3 DNA sequence: TGCGCCAGCAGTGGGGGACAGCTTTACACTGAAGCTTTCTTT. This translates into CASSGGQLYTEAFF.